This entry lists 32 T cell receptor beta chains sequenced from one sample in a study of immune evolution from preneoplasia to lung adenocarcinoma. Clones were read by immunoSEQ multiplex PCR, and TCRdb kept only the in-frame ones, dropping some. The data contain about 2,500 clones, over 75% of them singletons. Input material: FFPE normal lung tissue adjacent to the tumor. The receptors stem from a person in their fifties with lung adenocarcinoma.

The chain has TRBV6-4 and TRBJ2-2; D not resolved. This CDR3 has 14 residues. The germline V and J ends were trimmed by 0 bases and 4 bases, with 6 bases remaining between them. Looked up from germline, CDR1 is MRHNA and CDR2 is SNTAGT. Here the CDR3 reads CASSDSASTGELFF. DNA for the CDR3: TGTGCCAGCAGTGACTCGGCTAGCACCGGGGAGCTGTTTTTT.

The chain carries TRBV5-4 and TRBJ2-1, with 7 bases aligning to TRBD2. CDR1 is SGHNT and CDR2 is YYREEE in the germline V gene (reference sequence). CDR3 length: 16 amino acids. V trimming: 0 bases; J trimming: 7 bases; junction bases outside the gene matches: 10. CDR3 DNA sequence: TGTGCCAGCAGCTTGGGGGGGACTACCGCTAGGAATGAGCAGTTCTTC. This sequence encodes CASSLGGTTARNEQFF. The variable domain in full, completed from reference TRBV5-4 and TRBJ2-1, reads ETGVTQSPTHLIKTRGQQVTLRCSSQSGHNTVSWYQQALGQGPQFIFQYYREEENGRGNFPPRFSGLQFPNYSSELNVNALELDDSALYLCASSLGGTTARNEQFFGPGTRLTVL.

The chain couples TRBV12-5 to TRBJ2-7, with D tentatively TRBD2 (5 bases). Germline assignment: CDR1 LGHNT and CDR2 FRNRAP. The length of the CDR3 is 15 residues. V shed 0 bases and J shed 3 bases, with 12 bases lying between them. CDR3 protein: CASGLVRRLIYEQYF. CDR3 in DNA: TGTGCTAGTGGTTTGGTACGGCGACTAATCTACGAGCAGTACTTC.

This sequence joins TRBV9 and TRBJ2-2, with unresolved D. Germline V lookup: CDR1 SGDLS, CDR2 YYNGEE. This CDR3 spans 17 amino acids. V lost 1 base and J 3 bases, leaving 16 bases between the germline ends. The CDR3 nucleotides are TGTGCCAGCAGCGTAACCCTCCTAGGTGTGGACACCGGGGAGCTGTTTTTT. Translation gives CASSVTLLGVDTGELFF.

This chain connects TRBV30 to TRBJ1-2; TRBD1 is a possible D gene (5 bases). This CDR3 spans 13 amino acids. Trimming cost V 5 bases and J 0 bases, with 10 bases left between them. Looked up from germline, CDR1 is GTSNPN and CDR2 is SVGIG (reference sequence). The CDR3 nucleotides are TGTGCCTGGCGGGACGGAGCTAACTATGGCTACACCTTC. Translating it yields CAWRDGANYGYTF.

The rearrangement joins TRBV7-8 to TRBJ2-7; 9 bases are shared with TRBD1. V gave up 0 bases and J gave up 4 bases; unmatched junction bases: 4. The CDR3 has 15 amino acids. Germline lookup yields CDR1 SGHVS and CDR2 FQNEAQ. The CDR3 loop reads CASSLAPGQGYEQYF. The CDR3 DNA sequence: TGTGCCAGCAGCTTAGCGCCGGGACAGGGTTACGAGCAGTACTTC.

This chain links TRBV7-9 with TRBJ2-1; 8 bases fit TRBD1. Germline V gives CDR1 SEHNR, CDR2 FQNEAQ (reference sequence). This CDR3 is built from 16 residues. Trimming at V came to 4 bases and at J to 0 bases, leaving 5 bases not matched to a gene. In DNA form, the CDR3 reads TGTGCCAGCAGCTCCCAAGGGACAGGCTCCTACAATGAGCAGTTCTTC. Amino acids: CASSSQGTGSYNEQFF.

CDR3 in amino acids: CASSGYYEQYF. DNA of the CDR3: TGTGCCAGCAGCGGCTACTACGAGCAGTACTTC. The V call is TRBV5-6, the J call TRBJ2-7; D unresolved. V was pared by 4 bases and J by 3 bases, with 5 bases between. The CDR3 runs to 11 residues. Germline V gene data show CDR1 as SGHDT and CDR2 as YYEEEE.

V and J are TRBV5-6 and TRBJ2-7; D remains unclear. V shed 0 bases and J shed 0 bases, with 4 bases lying between them. The length of the CDR3 is 13 residues. Germline V gene data show CDR1 as SGHDT and CDR2 as YYEEEE. The CDR3 spells CASSLAGSYEQYF. The CDR3 DNA is TGTGCCAGCAGCTTGGCCGGCTCCTACGAGCAGTACTTC.

The CDR3 protein is CAWSVVSSGRNEQFF. The CDR3 coding sequence is TGTGCCTGGAGTGTAGTTTCTAGCGGGAGGAATGAGCAGTTCTTC. The V gene is TRBV30, the J gene TRBJ2-1; 11 bases agree with TRBD2. CDR1 GTSNPN and CDR2 SVGIG come from the germline V gene (reference sequence). The CDR3 spans 15 residues. The V gene end was trimmed by 0 bases and the J gene end by 7 bases; junction bases not matched to a gene: 5.

The chain combines TRBV2 with TRBJ2-5; a weak D match, TRBD1 (5 bases). Trimming removed 6 bases at V and 5 bases at J, with 13 bases between. From germline, CDR1 is SNHLY and CDR2 FYNNEI. This CDR3 region has 13 residues. The CDR3 protein is CASSRQLRETQYF. The CDR3, as DNA: TGTGCCAGCAGCCGACAGCTACGGGAGACCCAGTACTTC.

The V and J genes are TRBV5-6 and TRBJ2-5; D might be TRBD2 (6 bases). Trimming pared 0 bases from V and 5 bases from J, leaving 11 bases between. CDR1 SGHDT and CDR2 YYEEEE come from the germline V gene. This CDR3 spans 14 amino acids. Here the CDR3 DNA reads TGTGCCAGCAGCTTGGCCGGCGGGACGGAGACCCAGTACTTC. This translates into CASSLAGGTETQYF.

The table lists this clone with a count of one. This chain joins TRBV28 and TRBJ2-7; 10 nucleotides match TRBD2. The junction had 9 bases not matched to a gene; V was cut back by 6 bases and J by 1 base. The CDR3 is 16 residues long. Per germline, CDR1 MDHEN and CDR2 SYDVKM. The CDR3 reads CASSPILAGDSYEQYF. The CDR3 DNA reads TGTGCCAGCAGCCCTATCCTAGCGGGAGATTCCTACGAGCAGTACTTC.

V usage is TRBV27 and J usage is TRBJ2-7; D unclear. The CDR3 extends over 15 amino acids. Trimming shortened V by 5 bases and J by 0 bases, and 14 bases separated the two germline ends. Germline CDR1 reads MNHEY; CDR2 reads SMNVEV (reference sequence). The CDR3 is CASSPQVETSYEQYF. As DNA, the CDR3 is TGTGCCAGCAGTCCCCAGGTCGAAACCTCCTACGAGCAGTACTTC.

The chain recombines TRBV7-2 with TRBJ2-6, with 7 nucleotides matching TRBD1. CDR3 length: 15 residues. The trim removed 6 bases at V and 0 bases at J, leaving 2 bases unmatched. Per the germline V gene, CDR1 is SGHTA and CDR2 is FQGNSA. The CDR3 DNA follows: TGTGCCAGCAGTTCAGGGGGCTCTGGGGCCAACGTCCTGACTTTC. Amino acids: CASSSGGSGANVLTF.

The chain combines TRBV2 with TRBJ1-2, with D hard to call. Germline V gives CDR1 SNHLY, CDR2 FYNNEI. This CDR3 region has 11 residues. The CDR3 coding sequence is TGTGGGGCGCATGCTAACTATGGCTACACCTTC. This gives the protein CGAHANYGYTF.

The chain is built from TRBV29-1 and TRBJ2-7; a possible D gene is TRBD1 (6 bases). The CDR3 spans 11 residues. Trimming took off 6 bases at V and 7 bases at J, with 13 bases between the two ends. Looked up from germline, CDR1 is SQVTM and CDR2 is ANQGSEA. The CDR3 coding sequence is TGCAGCGTCCTGATACAGGGTGAGCAGTACTTC. Protein sequence: CSVLIQGEQYF.

This chain uses TRBV7-6 with TRBJ2-1; D is unclear. This CDR3 is 16 amino acids long. V lost 0 bases and J lost 1, with 10 bases in between. Germline V gene lookup returns CDR1 SGHVS and CDR2 FNYEAQ. The CDR3 protein is CASSLAKALSYNEQFF. CDR3 sequence (DNA): TGTGCCAGCAGCTTAGCGAAAGCGTTATCCTACAATGAGCAGTTCTTC.

The V and J genes are TRBV28 and TRBJ1-1; no reliable D call. The germline gives CDR1 MDHEN, CDR2 SYDVKM. V lost 6 bases and J lost 5, with 22 bases in between. This CDR3 is 16 amino acids long. As DNA, the CDR3 is TGTGCCAGCAGAATGGCCAGGTCCTTTAGGGAAACTGAAGCTTTCTTT. Translation: CASRMARSFRETEAFF.

The rearrangement uses TRBV29-1 and TRBJ1-5, with TRBD1 matching over 8 bases. Germline V gives CDR1 SQVTM, CDR2 ANQGSEA. With V trimmed by 5 bases and J by 2 bases, 2 bases remained unmatched. The CDR3 extends over 13 amino acids. The CDR3 DNA sequence: TGCAGCGTTATGACAGGGGGCAATCAGCCCCAGCATTTT. It translates to CSVMTGGNQPQHF.

The rearrangement uses TRBV30 and TRBJ2-6; D is ambiguous. This CDR3 spans 14 amino acids. Per the germline V gene, CDR1 is GTSNPN and CDR2 is SVGIG (reference sequence). Trimming pared 5 bases from V and 4 bases from J, leaving 12 bases between. CDR3 bases: TGTGCCTGGGCCCCTCCCTCGGGGGCCAACGTCCTGACTTTC. Translated: CAWAPPSGANVLTF.

The chain couples TRBV6-5 to TRBJ2-7; 7 bases are a match to TRBD1. The V gene's germline CDR1 is MNHEY and CDR2 SVGAGI. The CDR3 totals 14 residues. V trimming: 5 bases; J trimming: 3 bases; junction bases outside the gene matches: 7. CDR3 nucleotides: TGTGCCAGCAGTCAGAGACAGGGTAACTACGAGCAGTACTTC. Translating gives CASSQRQGNYEQYF.

This clone was counted between two and nine times. The chain recombines TRBV28 with TRBJ1-4, with D hard to call. Trimming shortened V by 2 bases and J by 3 bases, and 10 bases separated the two germline ends. Germline lookup yields CDR1 MDHEN and CDR2 SYDVKM. The CDR3 loop spans 15 amino acids. The CDR3 region is CASSLGWPSNEKLFF. The CDR3 region has the DNA TGTGCCAGCAGTTTAGGTTGGCCATCTAATGAAAAACTGTTTTTT.

This rearrangement joins TRBV30 to TRBJ2-1; D may match TRBD1 or TRBD2 (5 bases each). The CDR3 has 12 amino acids. V was pared by 2 bases and J by 9 bases, with 11 bases between. Germline CDR1 GTSNPN, CDR2 SVGIG (reference sequence). As DNA, the CDR3 is TGTGCCTGGAGTCGAGGGGTAACTGAGCAGTTCTTC. Translated, it gives CAWSRGVTEQFF.

This sequence joins TRBV11-2 and TRBJ2-2; D uncertain. The CDR3 is 12 amino acids. V gave up 3 bases and J gave up 7 bases, with 6 bases separating them. Germline V gene sequence: CDR1 SGHAT, CDR2 FQNNGV. The DNA for the CDR3 is TGTGCCAGCAGCTTGCTAGGCGGGGAGCTGTTTTTT. Encoded protein: CASSLLGGELFF.

The rearrangement uses TRBV5-1 and TRBJ2-1, with 12 bases identical to TRBD2. CDR3 length: 18 residues. V lost 1 base, J lost 3 bases, and 8 bases stayed unmatched. The germline V gene has CDR1 SGHRS and CDR2 YFSETQ. CDR3 DNA: TGCGCCAGCAGCTTGCGTTCTAGCGGGAGGGCCGTCTACAATGAGCAGTTCTTC. The encoded protein is CASSLRSSGRAVYNEQFF.

The chain is built from TRBV2 and TRBJ2-3; 7 bases fit TRBD2. V shed 5 bases, J shed 5 bases, and the junction held 10 bases outside the gene matches. Germline values: CDR1 SNHLY, CDR2 FYNNEI. This CDR3 contains 15 residues. The CDR3 protein is CASSRGAGAVDTQYF. The CDR3 region has the DNA TGTGCCAGCAGTCGCGGGGCGGGAGCTGTAGATACGCAGTATTTT.

This chain joins TRBV2 and TRBJ2-7; D is uncertain. The V gene lost 8 bases and the J gene lost 6 bases, with 17 bases spanning the gap. CDR1 and CDR2 from the germline V gene are SNHLY and FYNNEI. This CDR3 region has 13 residues. The CDR3 reads CASSERSKGEQYF. The CDR3 DNA sequence: TGTGCCAGCTCAGAAAGGAGTAAGGGCGAGCAGTACTTC.

As DNA, the CDR3 is TGTGCCAGCTCACCAGAAGCGAGAACTAACACTGAAGCTTTCTTT. Residues: CASSPEARTNTEAFF. The chain links TRBV18 to TRBJ1-1; no clear D gene. This CDR3 is 15 amino acids long. V lost 2 bases, J lost 2 bases, and 12 bases lay in between. The germline gives CDR1 KGHSH, CDR2 LQKENI.

CDR3 in amino acids: CASSLVGEKLFF. Here the CDR3 DNA reads TGCGCCAGCAGCTTGGTGGGGGAAAAACTGTTTTTT. The chain joins TRBV5-1 to TRBJ1-4; D gene unclear. Trimming cost V 0 bases and J 8 bases, with 5 bases left between them. Germline-derived CDR1 and CDR2 are SGHRS and YFSETQ. The CDR3 is made up of 12 amino acids.

For the CDR3, the DNA is TGTGCCTGGAGACCGACTGGAGAGACCCAGTACTTC. It is translated as CAWRPTGETQYF. The rearrangement joins TRBV30 to TRBJ2-5, with D hard to call. The V and J ends lost 3 bases and 4 bases respectively, with 9 bases between them. Germline values: CDR1 GTSNPN, CDR2 SVGIG (reference sequence). This CDR3 spans 12 amino acids. Based on the CDR3 plus reference TRBV30 and TRBJ2-5, the full variable domain is SQTIHQWPATLVQPVGSPLSLECTVEGTSNPNLYWYRQAAGRGLQLLFYSVGIGQISSEVPQNLSASRPQDRQFILSSKKLLLSDSGFYLCAWRPTGETQYFGPGTRLLVL.

About this clone itself: Compared with germline, one end of the junction differs, possibly owing to a read error. The rearrangement uses TRBV20-1 and TRBJ2-3, with D maybe TRBD1 (6 bases). The CDR3 is 11 amino acids. Germline V gene lookup returns CDR1 DFQATT and CDR2 SNEGSKA (reference sequence). CDR3: CSARGGFTQYF. CDR3 nucleotide sequence: TGCAGTGCGAGAGGGGGATTTACGCAGTATTTT.